The next 13 T cell receptor beta chains were all read from a single sample in a study of blood T cell repertoires in COVID-19. The table came from immunoSEQ multiplex PCR; TCRdb's copy has only in-frame clones and leaves some out. The sample yields some 76,000 clones, approximately 90% seen once. The source material was peripheral blood. These receptors were obtained from a woman younger than 35 with acute or convalescent COVID-19.

There are a few counts of this clone. The V call is TRBV6-5, the J call TRBJ2-1; TRBD1 might be the D (5 bases). This CDR3 is 16 amino acids long. Trimming left V 3 bases short and J 0 bases short, with 12 bases between. Germline CDR1 is MNHEY and CDR2 is SVGAGI. The CDR3 spells CASSYRRASSYNEQFF. DNA of the CDR3: TGTGCCAGCAGTTATCGCAGGGCGAGCTCCTACAATGAGCAGTTCTTC.

The chain employs TRBV7-2 and TRBJ2-3; 10 bases fit TRBD2. The CDR3 is 16 amino acids. The germline V gene has CDR1 SGHTA and CDR2 FQGNSA. Germline trimming cut 1 base from V and 0 bases from J; bases unmatched to any gene: 1. The CDR3 sequence is CASSLGSGGSTDTQYF. CDR3 in DNA: TGTGCCAGCAGCTTAGGTAGCGGGGGGAGCACAGATACGCAGTATTTT.

Here the CDR3 DNA reads TGCGCCAGCAGCCAAGATTCGCGGGGGGCCGGAGATACGCAGTATTTT. The encoded protein is CASSQDSRGAGDTQYF. The rearrangement links TRBV4-1 to TRBJ2-3; the match to TRBD2 covers 8 bases. With V trimmed by 0 bases and J by 5 bases, 7 bases remained unmatched. The CDR3 contains 16 residues. Germline V gene lookup returns CDR1 MGHRA and CDR2 YSYEKL.

The V call is TRBV18, the J call TRBJ2-1; 8 nucleotides line up with TRBD1. The CDR3 length is 19 residues. The V and J ends lost 2 bases and 0 bases, in that order; junction bases with no gene match: 12. Germline loops: CDR1 KGHSH, CDR2 LQKENI. CDR3 DNA sequence: TGTGCCAGCTCACCAGCCGGGACAGGTCCCCTCAGCTCCTACAATGAGCAGTTCTTC. Its protein product is CASSPAGTGPLSSYNEQFF.

The genes are TRBV19 and TRBJ2-3; 9 bases line up with TRBD1. This CDR3 spans 15 amino acids. Germline CDR1 and CDR2: LNHDA and SQIVND (reference sequence). The V gene end was trimmed by 5 bases and the J gene end by 7 bases; junction bases not matched to a gene: 10. CDR3 in amino acids: CASSSGTGSPNTQYF. The DNA of the CDR3 is TGTGCCAGTAGTTCCGGGACAGGGAGTCCGAATACGCAGTATTTT.

This clone was seen only once. The rearrangement links TRBV4-1 to TRBJ1-4; 10 positions agree with TRBD1. Germline CDR1 is MGHRA and CDR2 is YSYEKL. V lost 5 bases, J lost 4 bases, and 4 bases stayed unmatched. The CDR3 length is 15 residues. In nucleotides, the CDR3 is TGCGCCAGCAGCAAGACAGGGGGCGTTAATGAAAAACTGTTTTTT. Amino acid sequence: CASSKTGGVNEKLFF.

The chain recombines TRBV5-5 with TRBJ1-2, with 10 nucleotides matching TRBD1. This CDR3 spans 16 amino acids. Germline V gene lookup returns CDR1 SGHKS and CDR2 YYEKEE (reference sequence). With V trimmed by 5 bases and J by 3 bases, 10 bases remained unmatched. The chain's CDR3 is CASRLSPGQGHYGYTF. CDR3 sequence (DNA): TGTGCCAGCAGGTTAAGCCCGGGACAGGGGCACTATGGCTACACCTTC.

The chain is built from TRBV4-1 and TRBJ2-5, with 8 bases that match TRBD2. With V trimmed by 3 bases and J by 1 base, 7 bases remained unmatched. This CDR3 contains 16 residues. Germline values: CDR1 MGHRA, CDR2 YSYEKL. Here the CDR3 reads CASSQTPGTSQETQYF. The CDR3 DNA sequence: TGCGCCAGCAGCCAGACTCCCGGGACTAGCCAAGAGACCCAGTACTTC.

This rearrangement joins TRBV5-1 to TRBJ1-1; TRBD1 agrees at 11 bases. After removal of 4 bases from V and 5 bases from J, the junction contained 10 bases not matched to a gene. This CDR3 spans 16 amino acids. Germline lookup yields CDR1 SGHRS and CDR2 YFSETQ. The CDR3 loop reads CASSNRDRGRGTEAFF. The DNA of the CDR3 is TGCGCCAGCAGCAACCGGGACAGGGGGAGGGGAACTGAAGCTTTCTTT.

This clone was observed once. The rearrangement joins TRBV7-8 to TRBJ2-2; D perhaps matches TRBD2 (6 bases). There are 16 residues in the CDR3. Germline V lookup: CDR1 SGHVS, CDR2 FQNEAQ. The V and J ends lost 1 base and 3 bases respectively, with 12 bases between them. As DNA, the CDR3 is TGTGCCAGCAGCTTAGTTGTACCGGGGGACACCGGGGAGCTGTTTTTT. Encoded protein: CASSLVVPGDTGELFF.

The chain recombines TRBV5-6 with TRBJ1-2; no definite D call. The germline V gene encodes CDR1 SGHDT and CDR2 YYEEEE. Trimming stripped 4 bases from V and 2 bases from J, with 9 bases between. The CDR3 is 13 amino acids. The CDR3, as DNA: TGTGCCAGCAGCCGCGGGGTGAACTATGGCTACACCTTC. Translation gives CASSRGVNYGYTF.

The chain is built from TRBV2 and TRBJ1-2, with no clear D. CDR3 size: 13 residues. Germline CDR1 SNHLY, CDR2 FYNNEI. V was pared by 2 bases and J by 4 bases, with 8 bases between. The CDR3 DNA reads as TGTGCCAGCAGTGAAATCCCTAGCTATGGCTACACCTTC. Protein product: CASSEIPSYGYTF.

The gene calls are TRBV24-1 and TRBJ1-2, with D possibly being TRBD1 (6 bases). The CDR3 spans 17 residues. The V end was cut by 1 base, the J end by 6 bases, with 20 bases between. Germline CDR1 KGHDR, CDR2 SFDVKD. The CDR3 DNA reads TGTGCCACCAGTGATTTTCCTGGGGGGGCCGAACAGCATGGCTACACCTTC. Its protein product is CATSDFPGGAEQHGYTF.